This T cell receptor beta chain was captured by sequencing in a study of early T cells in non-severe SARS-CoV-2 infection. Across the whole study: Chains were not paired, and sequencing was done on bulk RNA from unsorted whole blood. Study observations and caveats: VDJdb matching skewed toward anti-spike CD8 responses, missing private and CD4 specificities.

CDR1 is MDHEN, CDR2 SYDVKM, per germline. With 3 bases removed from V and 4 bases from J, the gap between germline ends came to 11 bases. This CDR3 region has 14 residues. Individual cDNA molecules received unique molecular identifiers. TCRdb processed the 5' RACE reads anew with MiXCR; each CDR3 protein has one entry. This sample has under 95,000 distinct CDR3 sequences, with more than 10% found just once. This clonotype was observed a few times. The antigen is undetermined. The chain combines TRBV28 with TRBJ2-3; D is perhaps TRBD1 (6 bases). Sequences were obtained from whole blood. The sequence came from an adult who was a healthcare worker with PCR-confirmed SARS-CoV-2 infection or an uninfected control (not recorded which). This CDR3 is CASSLAGQPDTQYF. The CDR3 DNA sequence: TGTGCCAGCAGTTTGGCCGGACAGCCAGATACGCAGTATTTT.